Each of the 23 T cell receptor beta chains below was sequenced from the same sample in a study of T cells in localized non-small cell lung cancer. Libraries were prepared by immunoSEQ multiplex PCR; TCRdb keeps only in-frame clonotypes and omits some of them. The sample carries some 41,000 clones, roughly 90% recorded once. The sample here was PBMCs, taken before any cancer treatment. The origin of the receptors is a woman aged 35 to 70 with stage II lung adenocarcinoma.

The chain has TRBV7-3 and TRBJ1-6; TRBD1 agrees at 7 bases. The CDR3 spans 16 residues. V was pared by 2 bases and J by 8 bases, with 9 bases of the junction left unmatched. CDR1 is SGHTA, CDR2 FQGTGA, per germline. The CDR3 DNA reads as TGTGCCAGCAGCTTAGGGCGGACAGGAGCTGATTCACCCCTCCACTTT. It specifies CASSLGRTGADSPLHF. The full variable domain, rest sourced from reference TRBV7-3 and TRBJ1-6, is GAGVSQTPSNKVTEKGKYVELRCDPISGHTALYWYRQSLGQGPEFLIYFQGTGAADDSGLPNDRFFAVRPEGSVSTLKIQRTERGDSAVYLCASSLGRTGADSPLHFGNGTRLTVT.

The V call is TRBV7-9, the J call TRBJ2-7; 8 bases line up with TRBD1. The V and J ends lost 1 base and 7 bases, in that order; junction bases with no gene match: 9. CDR1 and CDR2 (germline): SEHNR, FQNEAQ (reference sequence). The CDR3 spans 15 residues. CDR3 protein: CASSLGDRKAGEQYF. The CDR3 coding sequence is TGTGCCAGCAGCTTAGGGGACAGGAAGGCGGGGGAGCAGTACTTC.

The chain carries TRBV6-6 and TRBJ1-6; 7 nucleotides align to TRBD1. Germline V lookup: CDR1 MNHNY, CDR2 SVGAGI (reference sequence). The CDR3 covers 13 residues. Unmatched junction bases numbered 8, after V lost 11 bases and J lost 7 bases. The CDR3 is CAARGFENSPLHF. In DNA, the CDR3 is TGTGCCGCCAGGGGGTTTGAAAATTCACCCCTCCACTTT.

The chain uses TRBV28 and TRBJ2-5, with 12 positions matching TRBD2. The CDR3 contains 16 residues. The junction had 9 bases not matched to a gene; V was cut back by 6 bases and J by 4 bases. The germline CDR1 and CDR2 sequences are MDHEN and SYDVKM. The CDR3 bases are TGTGCCAGCAGCCGTTCTAGCGGGAGGGCCTTAGAGACCCAGTACTTC. Protein product: CASSRSSGRALETQYF.

The chain joins TRBV5-1 to TRBJ1-2; D is unresolved. The CDR3 has 14 amino acids. V shed 3 bases and J shed 2 bases, with 11 bases lying between them. Germline lookup yields CDR1 SGHRS and CDR2 YFSETQ. The CDR3 DNA reads as TGCGCCAGCAGCTCCGGTCAGGCAAACTATGGCTACACCTTC. Translated, it gives CASSSGQANYGYTF.

The table lists this clone with a count of one. This chain links TRBV5-6 with TRBJ2-5; no firm D call. Looked up from germline, CDR1 is SGHDT and CDR2 is YYEEEE. The CDR3 spans 13 residues. The germline V and J ends were trimmed by 0 bases and 5 bases, with 8 bases remaining between them. The CDR3 region is CASSLDRTETQYF. In nucleotides, the CDR3 is TGTGCCAGCAGCTTGGACAGAACTGAGACCCAGTACTTC.

This clone has a handful of counts. The chain couples TRBV18 to TRBJ1-1, with D possibly being TRBD1 (5 bases). The germline V and J ends were trimmed by 1 base and 0 bases, with 9 bases remaining between them. This CDR3 contains 15 residues. In germline, CDR1 is KGHSH, CDR2 LQKENI. Written as DNA, the CDR3 is TGTGCCAGCTCACCACAGGAAGGGGTGAACACTGAAGCTTTCTTT. Its translation is CASSPQEGVNTEAFF.

The chain is built from TRBV19 and TRBJ2-3; D perhaps matches TRBD2 (5 bases). The CDR3 sequence is 13 residues long. Trimming pared 8 bases from V and 1 base from J, leaving 10 bases between. CDR1 LNHDA and CDR2 SQIVND come from the germline V gene (reference sequence). The CDR3 loop is CASYGLGTDTQYF. Here the CDR3 DNA reads TGTGCCAGTTACGGACTGGGCACAGATACGCAGTATTTT.

The chain recombines TRBV19 with TRBJ1-6; D unresolved. V was trimmed by 5 bases and J by 0 bases, leaving 11 bases between them. CDR1 is LNHDA, CDR2 SQIVND, per germline (reference sequence). This CDR3 comprises 16 residues. The CDR3 here is CASSAEITSYNSPLHF. In DNA, the CDR3 is TGTGCCAGTAGTGCCGAGATTACCTCCTATAATTCACCCCTCCACTTT.

The rearrangement links TRBV10-3 to TRBJ2-3, with 8 bases aligning to TRBD1. The CDR3 loop spans 14 amino acids. V shed 4 bases, J shed 4 bases, and the junction held 4 bases outside the gene matches. The germline V gene has CDR1 ENHRY and CDR2 SYGVKD. The CDR3: CAISAGQGPDTQYF. The CDR3 DNA follows: TGTGCCATCAGTGCCGGACAGGGCCCAGATACGCAGTATTTT.

The chain combines TRBV9 with TRBJ1-1; the D gene is possibly TRBD1 (5 bases). CDR1 SGDLS and CDR2 YYNGEE come from the germline V gene. CDR3 size: 15 residues. Trimming removed 2 bases at V and 0 bases at J, with 11 bases between. CDR3 sequence reads: CASSVGDSLNTEAFF. DNA for the CDR3: TGTGCCAGCAGCGTGGGCGACAGCTTGAACACTGAAGCTTTCTTT.

The chain employs TRBV6-6 and TRBJ2-1; 11 bases are a match to TRBD2. CDR3 length: 15 residues. V lost 7 bases, J lost 4 bases, and 6 bases stayed unmatched. In germline, CDR1 is MNHNY, CDR2 SVGAGI (reference sequence). As DNA, the CDR3 is TGTGCCAGCACCAAAATAGCGGGGGGGTACAATGAGCAGTTCTTC. Its translation: CASTKIAGGYNEQFF.

The rearrangement uses TRBV18 and TRBJ2-7; a possible D gene is TRBD2 (6 bases). Germline V CDR1 and CDR2: KGHSH, LQKENI. V lost 6 bases to trimming and J lost 4 bases, with 16 bases between them. The CDR3 extends over 14 amino acids. The CDR3 is CASSPEGSGYEQYF. CDR3 in DNA: TGTGCCAGCTCGCCGGAGGGTAGCGGTTACGAGCAGTACTTC.

This chain uses TRBV10-3 with TRBJ2-4; the D gene is possibly TRBD1 (6 bases). The ends were cut back, 4 bases at V and 7 bases at J, with 14 bases in the middle. The CDR3 is made up of 14 amino acids. Germline loops: CDR1 ENHRY, CDR2 SYGVKD. The CDR3 sequence: CAISGDKSWNIQYF. Here the CDR3 DNA reads TGTGCCATCAGTGGGGACAAGTCTTGGAACATTCAGTACTTC.

V and J are TRBV28 and TRBJ1-2; D unclear. Trimming shortened V by 10 bases and J by 5 bases, and 11 bases separated the two germline ends. The CDR3 spans 11 residues. Germline values: CDR1 MDHEN, CDR2 SYDVKM. CDR3 coding DNA: TGTGCCACCGCCCGGCAGTATGGCTACACCTTC. Its translation is CATARQYGYTF.

This chain joins TRBV7-2 and TRBJ1-4; unclear D gene. The V and J ends lost 1 base and 0 bases respectively, with 15 bases between them. The CDR3 contains 18 residues. The germline CDR1 and CDR2 sequences are SGHTA and FQGNSA. CDR3 DNA: TGTGCCAGCAGCTTAGTTCGTTCGGGTATAGCAACTAATGAAAAACTGTTTTTT. It yields the protein CASSLVRSGIATNEKLFF. The full variable domain, in which reference TRBV7-2 and TRBJ1-4 provide the parts outside the CDR3, is GAGVSQSPSNKVTEKGKDVELRCDPISGHTALYWYRQSLGQGLEFLIYFQGNSAPDKSGLPSDRFSAERTGGSVSTLTIQRTQQEDSAVYLCASSLVRSGIATNEKLFFGSGTQLSVL.

In DNA, the CDR3 is TGTGCCAGCAGCACCCGCCCAAGCTCTGGAAACACCATATATTTT. As protein: CASSTRPSSGNTIYF. The chain uses TRBV11-2 and TRBJ1-3; D is ambiguous. CDR1 is SGHAT, CDR2 FQNNGV, per germline. The CDR3 length is 15 residues. Deletions cut 5 bases from V and 0 bases from J, with 11 bases between.

This clone showed up just a few times. The chain joins TRBV19 to TRBJ1-5; 7 bases match TRBD1. The CDR3 loop spans 15 amino acids. V trimming: 3 bases; J trimming: 6 bases; junction bases outside the gene matches: 8. The germline CDR1 and CDR2 sequences are LNHDA and SQIVND (reference sequence). The CDR3 region is CASSMRWAGGQPQHF. In nucleotides, the CDR3 is TGTGCCAGTAGTATGAGGTGGGCAGGGGGTCAGCCCCAGCATTTT.

J is TRBJ1-5 and V is TRBV10-3; no reliable D call. V lost 3 bases, J lost 5 bases, and 8 bases lay in between. The CDR3 is made up of 13 amino acids. Germline CDR1 reads ENHRY; CDR2 reads SYGVKD. The CDR3 nucleotides are TGTGCCATCAGTGAAGAGGACGATCAGCCCCAGCATTTT. The encoded protein is CAISEEDDQPQHF.

The J gene is TRBJ2-3, the V gene TRBV5-6, with 8 bases matching TRBD1. J lost 3 bases, V lost 7 bases, and 19 bases had no gene match. The CDR3 runs to 18 residues. CDR1 and CDR2 from the germline V gene are SGHDT and YYEEEE. The CDR3 coding sequence is TGTGCCAGCTCACGGCGGGCAGGGGGCTATGTGGGGACAGATACGCAGTATTTT. Encoded protein: CASSRRAGGYVGTDTQYF.

This rearrangement joins TRBV15 to TRBJ2-7; perhaps TRBD1 as D (7 bases). Trimming took 0 bases from V and 5 from J, leaving 17 bases between them. The CDR3 is made up of 16 amino acids. The germline gives CDR1 LNHNV, CDR2 YYDKDF (reference sequence). In nucleotides, the CDR3 is TGTGCCACCAGCAGAGATCGCAGGGGGGATATCAACGAGCAGTACTTC. Translation: CATSRDRRGDINEQYF.

The chain links TRBV11-3 to TRBJ2-1; 12 bases align to TRBD2. The length of the CDR3 is 17 residues. Germline V gene data show CDR1 as SGHNT and CDR2 as YENEEA. V lost 1 base to trimming and J lost 7 bases; unmatched junction nucleotides: 8. The CDR3 region is CASSLGTTSGGINEQFF. CDR3 coding DNA: TGTGCCAGCAGCTTAGGTACGACTAGCGGGGGTATAAATGAGCAGTTCTTC.

The chain has TRBV7-8 and TRBJ2-7, with 10 bases matching TRBD2. Germline V gene lookup returns CDR1 SGHVS and CDR2 FQNEAQ. The V segment lost 2 bases and the J segment 1 base; nucleotides outside the gene matches: 5. This CDR3 is built from 16 residues. The CDR3, as DNA: TGTGCCAGCAGCTTATTAGCGGGGGGCTCTTCCTACGAGCAGTACTTC. Amino acids: CASSLLAGGSSYEQYF.